What follows describes a single T cell receptor (beta chain). Profiled with immunoSEQ multiplex PCR; TCRdb holds only in-frame clones, not every one. Here the sample spans around 64,000 clones, 90% to 95% being singletons. This record belongs to a study of technical replicates of blood from several donors. The V gene lost 6 bases and the J gene lost 8 bases, with 9 bases spanning the gap. The germline CDR1 and CDR2 sequences are DFQATT and SNEGSKA (reference sequence). The CDR3 consists of 10 residues. The chain combines TRBV20-1 with TRBJ2-3; D ambiguous. This receptor was obtained from a human donor in good health. Some clones in this sample may be carry-over from other donors' samples. Sequencing was carried out using PBMCs. CDR3 nucleotides: TGCAGTGCCTCAACGGGTACGCAGTATTTT. Translating it yields CSASTGTQYF.